This TCR beta chain came from a study of spatial heterogeneity in lung cancer. Findings and limits, study-wide: Tumor mutation count correlated with how many alpha and beta TCRs expanded intratumorally.

By its share, this clonotype is medium-sized. The antigen remains unidentified. Via MiXCR, TCRdb re-called the 5' RACE reads, giving one row per CDR3 protein. The table includes around 5,300 distinct CDR3 sequences, roughly 12% detected once. The V and J ends lost 4 bases and 6 bases respectively, with 14 bases between them. The CDR3 is 14 residues long. Germline assignment: CDR1 SGHRS and CDR2 YFSETQ. Time point here: sample taken at primary tumor resection. Whole RNA obtained from tumor, nontumor lung or frozen PBMC underwent sequencing without sorting. The clonotype originates from a male donor with early-stage non-small cell lung cancer. The source was lung tumor tissue, collected at surgery. The chain recombines TRBV5-1 with TRBJ2-1, with D tentatively TRBD1 (6 bases). This chain's CDR3 is CASSIGTGINEQFF. The CDR3 DNA reads as TGCGCCAGCAGCATAGGTACAGGGATCAATGAGCAGTTCTTC.